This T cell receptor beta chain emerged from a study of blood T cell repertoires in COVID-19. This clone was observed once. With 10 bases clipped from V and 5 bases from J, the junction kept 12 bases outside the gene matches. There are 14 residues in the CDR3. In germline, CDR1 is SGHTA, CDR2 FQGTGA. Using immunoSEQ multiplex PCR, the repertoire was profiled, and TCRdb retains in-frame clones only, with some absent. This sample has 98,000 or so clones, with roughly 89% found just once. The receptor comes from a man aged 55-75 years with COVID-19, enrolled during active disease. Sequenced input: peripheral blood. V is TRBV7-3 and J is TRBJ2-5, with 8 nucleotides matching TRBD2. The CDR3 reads CATASGSGAETQYF. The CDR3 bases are TGTGCCACCGCCAGCGGGAGCGGAGCGGAGACCCAGTACTTC.